The clone carrying this T cell receptor (beta chain) has more than one count but fewer than ten. What it binds is not known. Profiling relied on immunoSEQ multiplex PCR, and the TCRdb table lists in-frame clones only, not all of them. Among about 97,000 clones, 65% to 85% were seen once, and the ten largest hold about 3%. The entry originates in a study of radiotherapy plus CTLA-4 blockade in lung cancer. Study-level information: Patients showed objective responses in 15% to 20% of cases and disease control in under 35%.

The CDR3 consists of 17 residues. The trim removed 5 bases at V and 4 bases at J, leaving 8 bases unmatched. Germline lookup yields CDR1 MDHEN and CDR2 SYDVKM. Those patients who had chemo-refractory metastatic non-small-cell lung cancer were given focal radiation along with CTLA-4 blockade through ipilimumab. The study, taken as a whole, reports: Reports identified early blood T cell clone dynamics, with interferon-beta, as the best response predictor.

This rearrangement joins TRBV28 to TRBJ2-1, with TRBD2 matching over 13 bases. The starting material was peripheral blood, obtained from a patient treated with radiotherapy plus ipilimumab. The clonotype was recovered from a human donor with non-small cell lung cancer who had a partial response to radiotherapy plus ipilimumab. Some clones in this sample may be carry-over from other donors' samples. CDR3 residues: CASSRRLAGGVYNEQFF. The CDR3 coding sequence is TGTGCCAGCAGTAGAAGACTAGCGGGGGGTGTTTACAATGAGCAGTTCTTC.